This TCR beta chain was sequenced during a study of blood T cell repertoires in COVID-19. The CDR3 contains 16 residues. Germline CDR1 reads MDHEN; CDR2 reads SYDVKM. Trimming removed 2 bases from V and 1 base from J; junction bases left unmatched: 5. Profiling relied on immunoSEQ multiplex PCR, and the TCRdb table lists in-frame clones only, not all of them. The data show 400,000 to 500,000 clones, approximately 91% seen once. Those who participated ranged in age from roughly 18 to 89 years and resided in around 22 US areas. Participants' reported clinical history set cohort assignment. V is TRBV28 and J is TRBJ2-5; TRBD2 matches at 9 bases. Sample: PBMCs or T cells enriched from blood (not recorded which). The sequence derives from a woman aged 18-29 years who had been exposed to COVID-19. CDR3 sequence: CASSLMASGAQETQYF. DNA of the CDR3: TGTGCCAGCAGTTTAATGGCTAGCGGGGCCCAAGAGACCCAGTACTTC.